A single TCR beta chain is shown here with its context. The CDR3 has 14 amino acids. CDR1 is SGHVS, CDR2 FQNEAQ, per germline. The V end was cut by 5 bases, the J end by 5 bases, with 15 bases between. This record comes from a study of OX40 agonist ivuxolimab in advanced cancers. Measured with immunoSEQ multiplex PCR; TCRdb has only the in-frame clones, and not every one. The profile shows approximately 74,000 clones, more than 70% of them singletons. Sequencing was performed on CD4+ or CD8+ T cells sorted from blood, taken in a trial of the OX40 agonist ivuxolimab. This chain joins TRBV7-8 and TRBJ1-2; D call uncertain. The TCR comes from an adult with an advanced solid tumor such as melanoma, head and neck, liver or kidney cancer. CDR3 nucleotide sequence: TGTGCCAGCAGCCTTGCGGGTTTCAGTTATGGCTACACCTTC. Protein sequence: CASSLAGFSYGYTF.